These 21 T cell receptor beta chains were sequenced from one sample in a study of T cells in Graves' hyperthyroidism and ophthalmopathy. TCR beta CDR3 regions were amplified from RNA transcripts. The TCR CDR3 first-round RT-PCR relied on the HTBI primer set. TCRdb called the multiplex PCR reads again in MiXCR, with one record for every CDR3 protein. In the table there are hundreds of thousands of distinct CDR3 sequences, more than 30% of which are singletons. The material sequenced was blood. All receptors derive from a man between 18 and 29 years old with Graves' hyperthyroidism.

The chain uses TRBV15 and TRBJ1-5; a weak D match, TRBD1 (6 bases). Germline CDR1 reads LNHNV; CDR2 reads YYDKDF (reference sequence). Trimming shortened V by 3 bases and J by 2 bases, and 17 bases separated the two germline ends. The CDR3 contains 17 residues. The DNA for the CDR3 is TGTGCCACCAGCAGCCAAACAGGGCGAGGGGGCAATCAGCCCCAGCATTTT. Translation gives CATSSQTGRGGNQPQHF. Full variable domain (outside the CDR3, taken from reference TRBV15 and TRBJ1-5): DAMVIQNPRYQVTQFGKPVTLSCSQTLNHNVMYWYQQKSSQAPKLLFHYYDKDFNNEADTPDNFQSRRPNTSFCFLDIRSPGLGDTAMYLCATSSQTGRGGNQPQHFGDGTRLSIL.

Turning to this clonotype: The CDR3 ends on some other residue instead of the conserved phenylalanine or tryptophan, so this is likely a read error. The chain links TRBV20-1 to TRBJ2-7; TRBD2 is a possible D gene (5 bases). V lost 0 bases to trimming and J lost 3 bases, with 9 bases between them. The CDR3 has 13 residues. Per germline, CDR1 DFQATT and CDR2 SNEGSKA (reference sequence). The CDR3 protein is CSARDTRVYEQYL. CDR3 nucleotides: TGCAGTGCTAGAGATACGAGGGTCTACGAGCAGTACCTC.

This clonotype has more than one count but fewer than ten. The chain combines TRBV7-8 with TRBJ2-2, with TRBD1 matching 7 bases. This CDR3 contains 16 residues. Per germline, CDR1 SGHVS and CDR2 FQNEAQ. J gave up 0 bases and V 8 bases, and 9 bases lay outside the gene matches. CDR3 nucleotide sequence: TGTGCCAGCGACGAAGGCCAGGGGGCGAACACCGGGGAGCTGTTTTTT. Its translation is CASDEGQGANTGELFF.

This CDR3 is CASSLVGLGRVYEQYF. The CDR3 bases are TGTGCCAGCAGCTTAGTGGGACTAGGAAGGGTCTACGAGCAGTACTTC. The chain carries TRBV7-2 and TRBJ2-7, with 8 bases matching TRBD2. CDR1 SGHTA and CDR2 FQGNSA come from the germline V gene. The CDR3 totals 16 residues. V dropped 1 base and J dropped 3; count of bases not matched to a gene: 8.

This clonotype was found many times. The genes are TRBV19 and TRBJ1-1; a weak D match, TRBD1 (5 bases). The CDR3 has 13 residues. The ends were cut back, 10 bases at V and 5 bases at J, with 17 bases in the middle. Germline CDR1 is LNHDA and CDR2 is SQIVND (reference sequence). The CDR3 loop is CATDAGLRTEAFF. CDR3 DNA sequence: TGTGCCACCGATGCAGGGCTTCGGACTGAAGCTTTCTTT.

On this clonotype: Since the CDR3 does not end with the conserved phenylalanine or tryptophan, this likely comes from a read error. No DNA is shown, since the ends of the CDR3 on it are uncertain; the CDR3 is the one TCRdb lists. The chain links TRBV12-3 or TRBV12-4 to TRBJ1-6; the D call TRBD1 from the table was never checked on the DNA. The CDR3 is 11 amino acids in total, end residues counted. Here the CDR3 reads CASSRTGSPLS.

J is TRBJ2-6 and V is TRBV7-7, with no clear D. This CDR3 contains 19 residues. The V and J ends lost 4 bases and 0 bases respectively, with 19 bases between them. Per the germline V gene, CDR1 is SSHAT and CDR2 is FNYEAQ (reference sequence). The CDR3 DNA is TGTGCCAGCAGCTCGCCGAGAAGGGCCGAAATCTCTGGGGCCAACGTCCTGACTTTC. Translated: CASSSPRRAEISGANVLTF.

The chain is built from TRBV7-2 and TRBJ2-7; 7 nucleotides line up with TRBD1. Germline V gives CDR1 SGHTA, CDR2 FQGNSA. V dropped 5 bases and J dropped 4; count of bases not matched to a gene: 11. This CDR3 spans 15 amino acids. Here the CDR3 DNA reads TGTGCCAGCAGCGTGCAGGGGGTTCTTCTATACGAGCAGTACTTC. It codes for CASSVQGVLLYEQYF.

This clonotype was seen more than once but under ten times. This chain links TRBV7-2 with TRBJ1-5; D remains unclear. Trimming took 6 bases from V and 0 from J, leaving 12 bases between them. Looked up from germline, CDR1 is SGHTA and CDR2 is FQGNSA. CDR3 size: 15 residues. The CDR3 bases are TGTGCCAGCAGGCCTCGATCTCATAGCAATCAGCCCCAGCATTTT. Its translation: CASRPRSHSNQPQHF.

This chain joins TRBV2 and TRBJ2-6, with 10 bases lining up with TRBD1. CDR1 is SNHLY and CDR2 is FYNNEI in the germline V gene. V lost 5 bases and J lost 0; bases outside the gene matches: 13. There are 20 residues in the CDR3. CDR3 sequence: CASSSGTGALSNSGANVLTF. In DNA form, the CDR3 reads TGTGCCAGCAGTTCCGGGACAGGGGCGCTAAGTAACTCTGGGGCCAACGTCCTGACTTTC.

This clonotype was recorded a few times. The DNA of the CDR3 is TGCGCCAGCAGCCAAGAGTGGGAGACCCAGTACTTC. Its protein is CASSQEWETQYF. This rearrangement joins TRBV4-1 to TRBJ2-5, with D unclear. Trimming took off 0 bases at V and 5 bases at J, with 4 bases between the two ends. CDR1 and CDR2 (germline): MGHRA, YSYEKL. This CDR3 is built from 12 residues.

The rearrangement links TRBV9 to TRBJ1-6; possible D gene TRBD1, 5 bases. The V gene's germline CDR1 is SGDLS and CDR2 YYNGEE. The ends were cut back, 4 bases at V and 0 bases at J, with 14 bases in the middle. The CDR3 totals 17 residues. CDR3 in amino acids: CASSQGPDSSYNSPLHF. CDR3 coding DNA: TGTGCCAGCAGCCAAGGACCCGACAGCTCCTATAATTCACCCCTCCACTTT.

The sample holds one count of this clonotype. This chain joins TRBV20-1 and TRBJ2-2; 8 nucleotides line up with TRBD1. The germline gives CDR1 DFQATT, CDR2 SNEGSKA (reference sequence). This CDR3 has 14 amino acids. The trim removed 6 bases at V and 1 base at J, leaving 4 bases unmatched. In DNA form, the CDR3 reads TGCAGTGCGAGACAGGGGAAGAACACCGGGGAGCTGTTTTTT. Protein product: CSARQGKNTGELFF.

The chain uses TRBV29-1 and TRBJ2-7; the D gene could be TRBD1 or TRBD2 (6 bases each). The CDR3 is made up of 11 amino acids. CDR1 and CDR2 (germline): SQVTM, ANQGSEA. Here the CDR3 reads CSFGGSYEQYF. As DNA, the CDR3 is TGCAGTTTCGGGGGCAGCTACGAGCAGTACTTC.

This rearrangement joins TRBV10-3 to TRBJ1-3; the D is unclear. Trimming shortened V by 2 bases and J by 3 bases, and 5 bases separated the two germline ends. The CDR3 runs 13 residues. In germline, CDR1 is ENHRY, CDR2 SYGVKD. The CDR3 loop is CAISENSGNTIYF. The CDR3 DNA follows: TGTGCCATCAGTGAGAACAGTGGAAACACCATATATTTT.

Comment on this clonotype: This may arise from a read error, as a much more abundant clone is one base away. The chain recombines TRBV13 with TRBJ1-4; D unclear. Germline CDR1 is PRHDT and CDR2 is FYEKMQ (reference sequence). The CDR3 length is 12 residues. The CDR3 DNA sequence: TGTGCCAGCAGCTTTGGGGAAGGAAAACTGTCTTTT. It codes for CASSFGEGKLSF.

A note on this clonotype: Sequence at one end of the junction differs from germline and may be a read error. The chain employs TRBV9 and TRBJ1-1; 7 nucleotides line up with TRBD1. Germline values: CDR1 SGDLS, CDR2 YYNGEE. This CDR3 has 17 amino acids. CDR3 loop: CASSSFGNRGFYTQAFF. The CDR3 DNA follows: TGTGCCAGCAGCTCTTTCGGGAACAGGGGTTTTTACACTCAAGCTTTCTTT.

The V and J genes are TRBV25-1 and TRBJ1-2; D is unclear. The CDR3 is 14 residues long. Trimming cost V 5 bases and J 0 bases, with 10 bases left between them. The V gene's germline CDR1 is MGHDK and CDR2 SYGVNS. The CDR3 coding sequence is TGTGCCAGCAGTTTAACGGAAGCTAACTATGGCTACACCTTC. Protein sequence: CASSLTEANYGYTF.

Ten or more counts support this clonotype. The V and J genes are TRBV7-2 and TRBJ1-1; no definite D call. The CDR3 length is 14 residues. Germline loops: CDR1 SGHTA, CDR2 FQGNSA. Trimming took off 1 base at V and 0 bases at J, with 6 bases between the two ends. CDR3 coding DNA: TGTGCCAGCAGCTTAGTTCAAATGAACACTGAAGCTTTCTTT. It specifies CASSLVQMNTEAFF.

The V call is TRBV24-1, the J call TRBJ2-1; the D is unclear. V was cut by 7 bases and J by 0 bases, with 6 bases left in between. Germline V gives CDR1 KGHDR, CDR2 SFDVKD. The CDR3 covers 13 residues. CDR3 in amino acids: CATSRFSYNEQFF. In DNA, the CDR3 is TGTGCCACCAGCCGATTCTCCTACAATGAGCAGTTCTTC.

This clonotype was counted at least ten times. This chain links TRBV5-4 with TRBJ1-6; D is possibly TRBD1 (6 bases). V gave up 3 bases and J gave up 17 bases, with 18 bases separating them. Germline V gene sequence: CDR1 SGHNT, CDR2 YYREEE (reference sequence). CDR3 size: 13 residues. For the CDR3, the DNA is TGTGCCAGCAGCTCAACTAACGGCGACAGGATCCACTTT. Encoded protein: CASSSTNGDRIHF. Complete variable domain (other parts from reference TRBV5-4 and TRBJ1-6): ETGVTQSPTHLIKTRGQQVTLRCSSQSGHNTVSWYQQALGQGPQFIFQYYREEENGRGNFPPRFSGLQFPNYSSELNVNALELDDSALYLCASSSTNGDRIHFGNGTRLTVT.